A selection of T cell receptor beta chains follows, all from one sample in a study of blood T cell repertoires in COVID-19. The table came from immunoSEQ multiplex PCR; TCRdb's copy has only in-frame clones and leaves some out. The table lists about 68,000 clones, about 86% of them singletons. Specimen: peripheral blood. All receptors come from a woman in her sixties with acute or convalescent COVID-19. Both conserved end residues are part of each CDR3. The order of the fields is CDR3 length, V gene, J gene, clone size, D gene, CDR3 DNA, CDR3 protein. A D gene is named only where the DNA matches it firmly. Clone size is stated in some rows and not others, as once, few, many or a class when expanded.

15	TRBV27	TRBJ2-7	once	-	TGTGCCAGCAAACCGCAACAGCTTCTCGTGTACGAGCAGTACTTC	CASKPQQLLVYEQYF
14	TRBV7-2	TRBJ1-2	-	-	TGTGCCAGCAGCTTAACGGCAGCGAACTATGGCTACACCTTC	CASSLTAANYGYTF
14	TRBV28	TRBJ1-3	-	-	TGTGCCAGCATCGAGGGAAACTCTGGAAACACCATATATTTT	CASIEGNSGNTIYF
15	TRBV6-5	TRBJ2-2	-	TRBD1	TGTGCCAGCAGGGGGACAGTCGCGAACACCGGGGAGCTGTTTTTT	CASRGTVANTGELFF
14	TRBV6-6	TRBJ2-4	-	TRBD1	TGTGCCAGCACCCGTCGGGACAGCCAAAACATTCAGTACTTC	CASTRRDSQNIQYF
15	TRBV19	TRBJ1-1	once	TRBD1	TGTGCCAGTAGTATAGAAAGGGACAGGCTTTCTGAAGCTTTCTTT	CASSIERDRLSEAFF
16	TRBV9	TRBJ2-1	-	-	TGTGCCAGCAGCCTAGAACTGACTAGTCGGAGGAATGAGCAGTTCTTC	CASSLELTSRRNEQFF
14	TRBV2	TRBJ2-7	-	-	TGTGCCAGCAGTGAACAAGGAGAGTTCTACGAGCAGTACTTC	CASSEQGEFYEQYF
11	TRBV5-1	TRBJ1-4	-	-	TGCGCCAGCAGCACCGGACAGAAACTGTTTTTT	CASSTGQKLFF
14	TRBV7-9	TRBJ1-2	few	-	TGTGCCAGCAGCTATACAGGATCGGACTATGGCTACACCTTC	CASSYTGSDYGYTF
15	TRBV10-2	TRBJ1-1	once	TRBD1	TGCGCCAGCAGTGAAGCTTTCAGGGGGCCCACTGAAGCTTTCTTT	CASSEAFRGPTEAFF
18	TRBV11-2	TRBJ1-6	-	-	TGTGCCAGCAGCGCCCGACCTACCGAAAGCGCCTATAATTCACCCCTCCACTTT	CASSARPTESAYNSPLHF
13	TRBV5-6	TRBJ1-2	-	-	TGTGCCAGCAGCTTGGTGCGCGAGTATGGCTACACCTTC	CASSLVREYGYTF
18	TRBV5-4	TRBJ2-3	few	TRBD2	TGTGCCAGCAGCCCCAGACTAGCGGGAGGCGGAAGAACAGATACGCAGTATTTT	CASSPRLAGGGRTDTQYF
13	TRBV10-3	TRBJ1-6	-	-	TGTGCCATCCGCAGTACCAATAATTCACCCCTCCACTTT	CAIRSTNNSPLHF
17	TRBV6-1	TRBJ1-4	-	-	TGTGCCAGCAGTGAAGCATTGGGGGCGGCAACTAATGAAAAACTGTTTTTT	CASSEALGAATNEKLFF
13	TRBV18	TRBJ1-1	-	-	TGTGCCAGCTCACCAGCGACAGGTTATGAAGCTTTCTTT	CASSPATGYEAFF
14	TRBV7-2	TRBJ1-1	once	-	TGTGCCAGCAGCCTACAGCATAACCCTACTGAAGCTTTCTTT	CASSLQHNPTEAFF
15	TRBV5-1	TRBJ1-1	-	TRBD1	TGCGCCAGCAGCGGACAGGGGCCGGGGAACACTGAAGCTTTCTTT	CASSGQGPGNTEAFF
14	TRBV6-6	TRBJ1-2	once	-	TGTGCCAGCAGCCGAAGCCAGGGTGCTGGCGGCTACACCTTC	CASSRSQGAGGYTF
13	TRBV12-3/TRBV12-4	TRBJ1-2	-	-	TGTGCCAGCAGTTTAGACGGGGACTATGGCTACACCTTC	CASSLDGDYGYTF
16	TRBV7-6	TRBJ2-1	once	TRBD2	TGTGCCAGCAGCTTAGAACTAGCGGGTCGATACAATGAGCAGTTCTTC	CASSLELAGRYNEQFF
15	TRBV7-2	TRBJ1-1	once	-	TGTGCCAGCAGCTTAGAACAGGTTGAATGGACTGAAGCTTTCTTT	CASSLEQVEWTEAFF
15	TRBV28	TRBJ1-3	-	-	TGTGCCAGCAACCTCTCCGGGGGGGCTGGAAACACCATATATTTT	CASNLSGGAGNTIYF
16	TRBV7-8	TRBJ2-3	-	TRBD2	TGTGCCAGCAGCCAGGGACTAGCGGCGGGTCTGGATACGCAGTATTTT	CASSQGLAAGLDTQYF
14	TRBV27	TRBJ2-7	-	TRBD1	TGTGCCAGCAGACGGGACAGTTCGTGGATAGAGCAGTACTTC	CASRRDSSWIEQYF
19	TRBV2	TRBJ2-1	-	TRBD1	TGTGCCAGCAGTGGGGGTCCTCCTTTGACAGGGGGCTCCTACAATGAGCAGTTCTTC	CASSGGPPLTGGSYNEQFF
13	TRBV3-1/TRBV3-2	TRBJ1-2	-	TRBD1	TGTGCCAGCAGCCGCGGGACAGAGGAAGGCTACACCTTC	CASSRGTEEGYTF
16	TRBV18	TRBJ1-4	few	TRBD1	TGTGCCAGCTCACCAGGTTCGACAGGGGGGCGCGAAAAACTGTTTTTT	CASSPGSTGGREKLFF
13	TRBV7-2	TRBJ1-1	-	-	TGTGCCAGCAGCTTACAGGTTAGGACTGAAGCTTTCTTT	CASSLQVRTEAFF
12	TRBV5-6	TRBJ2-1	-	TRBD2	TGTGCCAGCAGCTTGCGGGGGGGTGAGCAGTTCTTC	CASSLRGGEQFF
15	TRBV6-5	TRBJ2-1	-	TRBD2	TGTGCCAGCAGCCCCCCCACTAGCGGGAGCGGGGAGCAGTTCTTC	CASSPPTSGSGEQFF
13	TRBV12-3/TRBV12-4	TRBJ1-5	few	-	TGTGCCAGCAGGCAGGGGACCGATCAGCCCCAGCATTTT	CASRQGTDQPQHF
16	TRBV2	TRBJ1-3	-	-	TGTGCCAGCAGTGAAGGGCGGGGCATCTCTGGAAACACCATATATTTT	CASSEGRGISGNTIYF
12	TRBV11-3	TRBJ2-3	-	-	TGTGCCAGCAGCATCGGCACAGATACGCAGTATTTT	CASSIGTDTQYF
14	TRBV19	TRBJ2-1	-	TRBD2	TGTGCCAGAAGAACTAGCGGGGGCATCAATGAGCAGTTCTTC	CARRTSGGINEQFF
14	TRBV18	TRBJ2-2	-	-	TGTGCCAGCTCAGGACAGCTTTACACCGGGGAGCTGTTTTTT	CASSGQLYTGELFF
14	TRBV15	TRBJ1-2	-	-	TGTGCCACCAGCAGAGATCGGACTCGCTATGGCTACACCTTC	CATSRDRTRYGYTF
13	TRBV7-3	TRBJ1-1	-	TRBD1	TGTGCCAGCAGCACGAACCGGGACAGTGAAGCTTTCTTT	CASSTNRDSEAFF
14	TRBV7-3	TRBJ2-1	-	TRBD2	TGTGCCAGCAGCCCTATAGCGGGAGTCGGTGAGCAGTTCTTC	CASSPIAGVGEQFF
13	TRBV3-1/TRBV3-2	TRBJ1-1	-	TRBD1	TGTGCCAGCAGCCAAGTGACAGGGGCTGAAGCTTTCTTT	CASSQVTGAEAFF
15	TRBV4-1	TRBJ1-2	-	TRBD1	TGCGCCAGCAGCCAAGGAGGGGACAGCACCTATGGCTACACCTTC	CASSQGGDSTYGYTF
16	TRBV18	TRBJ1-3	-	TRBD1	TGTGCCAGCTCACCATCCGGGACAGGGGCTGGAAACACCATATATTTT	CASSPSGTGAGNTIYF
15	TRBV11-1	TRBJ2-1	once	TRBD2	TGTGCCAGCAGCCCTGGGACTAGCTCCTACAATGAGCAGTTCTTC	CASSPGTSSYNEQFF
16	TRBV28	TRBJ2-1	-	TRBD2	TGTGCCAGCAGACTGATGACTAGCGGGGGTTACAATGAGCAGTTCTTC	CASRLMTSGGYNEQFF
14	TRBV5-1	TRBJ2-5	-	-	TGCGCCAGCAGCTTGATGGCAGGGGTCGAGACCCAGTACTTC	CASSLMAGVETQYF
11	TRBV20-1	TRBJ2-4	-	-	TGCAGTGCTAGAGATGGAGGTATTCAGTACTTC	CSARDGGIQYF
16	TRBV13	TRBJ1-1	-	TRBD1	TGTGCCAGCAGCCTCCGACGACAGGGTAGAGGCACTGAAGCTTTCTTT	CASSLRRQGRGTEAFF
13	TRBV5-1	TRBJ1-1	once	-	TGCGCCAGCAGCTTGCAGGTGGACACTGAAGCTTTCTTT	CASSLQVDTEAFF
16	TRBV18	TRBJ1-1	once	TRBD1	TGTGCCAGCTCCCCCGGGACAGGCTACATGAACACTGAAGCTTTCTTT	CASSPGTGYMNTEAFF
15	TRBV5-6	TRBJ2-1	-	TRBD2	TGTGCCAGCAGCTTCGGCGGGAGGGGCTACAATGAGCAGTTCTTC	CASSFGGRGYNEQFF
14	TRBV28	TRBJ1-5	-	-	TGTGCCAGCACCCAGGGTGGAAGCAATCAGCCCCAGCATTTT	CASTQGGSNQPQHF
14	TRBV6-4	TRBJ2-3	-	-	TGTGCCAGCAGTGACGGGCACCGCACAGATACGCAGTATTTT	CASSDGHRTDTQYF
18	TRBV4-2	TRBJ2-3	-	TRBD2	TGTGCCAGCAGCCTTTCCGGGACTAGCGGGCCGAGGTTTGATACGCAGTATTTT	CASSLSGTSGPRFDTQYF
16	TRBV5-5	TRBJ2-1	-	-	TGTGCCAGCAGCTTCCCCTCTGCAGGGTCCTACAATGAGCAGTTCTTC	CASSFPSAGSYNEQFF
13	TRBV12-3/TRBV12-4	TRBJ2-5	-	-	TGTGCCAGCAGGCCGGCTAGAAGAGAGACCCAGTACTTC	CASRPARRETQYF
15	TRBV30	TRBJ1-5	few	-	TGTGCCTGGAGCCCGGGGGGTAATCGAAATCAGCCCCAGCATTTT	CAWSPGGNRNQPQHF